This note documents a single TCR beta chain sequence. Its binding antigen is unknown. Qualities for individual bases were not recorded, and no much larger clone is one base off. The CDR3 runs 15 residues from the cysteine to the phenylalanine. CDR3 DNA is the only sequence kept; it has 45 bases, read in frame from the first base. Germline trimming: 6 bases from V, 0 bases from J; junction bases outside gene matches: 4. CDR1 and CDR2, per the germline V gene, are SGHRS and YFSETQ. This specimen belongs to a study of T cell changes during pregnancy in multiple sclerosis (dated by TCRdb to between 2018 and 2020). About the study as a whole: Changes in the T cell repertoire over the course of pregnancy were examined in this study in women with multiple sclerosis.

Library method: the immunoSEQ multiplex PCR assay. TCRdb retrieved this table from immuneACCESS and kept in-frame rearrangements only. Not all clones are present; in checked studies, unresolved V genes account for under half, and no reason is known for the remainder. This sample comprises about 48,000 clones, 85% to 95% of them detected only once. 0.4% to 0.55% of the sample is in the top ten clones. Material: CD4+ T cells from peripheral blood mononuclear cells, obtained in the first trimester of pregnancy. The sequence derives from a female donor with multiple sclerosis, enrolled in a pregnancy study. The chain uses TRBV5-1 and TRBJ2-3; TRBD1 matches 10 bases in the middle. The nucleotide sequence reads TGCGCCAGCACCGTGGACAGGGGGAGCACAGATACGCAGTATTTT. This gives the protein CASTVDRGSTDTQYF.